This entry lists 8 T cell receptor beta chains sequenced from one sample in a study of CD8+CD57+ T cells in acquired aplastic anemia. Flow cytometry had shown expanded CD8+CD57+ cells in the patients chosen for sequencing. Genomic DNA constituted the template upon which TCR beta VDJ and CDR3 profiling was performed. One entry per CDR3 protein, called by TCRdb with MiXCR from the reads. Seen here are around 430,000 distinct CDR3 sequences, around 33% observed once, and the top ten hold roughly 0.89%. Sequencing used sorted CD4+, CD8+, or CD8+CD57+ T cells (not recorded which) from PBMCs. Receptors were obtained from a human donor with aplastic anemia.

The table lists this clonotype with many counts. CDR3 region: CASRAQDTQYF. As DNA, the CDR3 is TGTGCCAGTAGGGCACAAGATACGCAGTATTTT. The gene calls are TRBV19 and TRBJ2-3, with no clear D. Trimming took off 6 bases at V and 5 bases at J, with 6 bases between the two ends. Germline V gives CDR1 LNHDA, CDR2 SQIVND (reference sequence). CDR3 size: 11 residues.

This clonotype came up a few times. The genes are TRBV11-1 and TRBJ2-4; perhaps D is TRBD1 or TRBD2 (5 bases each). This CDR3 comprises 15 residues. Deletions cut 4 bases from V and 2 bases from J, with 12 bases between. The germline V gene has CDR1 SGHAT and CDR2 FQDESV (reference sequence). The CDR3 DNA sequence: TGTGCCAGCAGCTATCCGGGACGGTCCAAAAACATTCAGTACTTC. It yields the protein CASSYPGRSKNIQYF.

J is TRBJ1-5 and V is TRBV6-2 or TRBV6-3, with no clear D. V was clipped by 0 bases and J by 6 bases, with 12 bases between them. Germline values: CDR1 MNHEY, CDR2 SVGEGT. This CDR3 is built from 15 residues. CDR3 amino acids: CASSYSSRVAQPQHF. The CDR3, as DNA: TGTGCCAGCAGTTACTCGAGTAGGGTAGCTCAGCCCCAGCATTTT.

This CDR3 reads CASSRDLTEAFF. The CDR3 bases are TGTGCCAGCAGCCGGGATCTCACTGAAGCTTTCTTT. This rearrangement joins TRBV5-6 to TRBJ1-1; unclear D gene. CDR3 length: 12 residues. Germline V lookup: CDR1 SGHDT, CDR2 YYEEEE. With 4 bases removed from V and 4 bases from J, the gap between germline ends came to 8 bases.

The V and J genes are TRBV6-2 or TRBV6-3 and TRBJ1-1, with D possibly TRBD1 on 6 matching bases. Per the germline V gene, CDR1 is MNHEY and CDR2 is SVGEGT. The germline V and J ends were trimmed by 7 bases and 5 bases, with 20 bases remaining between them. There are 15 residues in the CDR3. The DNA of the CDR3 is TGTGCCAGCATCAAAAAAGGGGGTGTTAGGACTGAAGCTTTCTTT. It encodes CASIKKGGVRTEAFF.

Worth noting for this clonotype: One base away lies a much larger clone, so this may be a sequencing read error. The rearrangement joins TRBV20-1 to TRBJ1-5, with D tentatively TRBD1 (6 bases). The CDR3 has 13 residues. Germline assignment: CDR1 DFQATT and CDR2 SNEGSKA (reference sequence). In nucleotides, the CDR3 is TGCGGTGCTAGTGGACAGAGTAATCAGCCCCAGCATTTT. Translated, it gives CGASGQSNQPQHF.

The V and J genes are TRBV20-1 and TRBJ2-1; D gene unclear. The germline V and J ends were trimmed by 3 bases and 0 bases, with 9 bases remaining between them. The CDR3 runs to 14 residues. Germline V gene sequence: CDR1 DFQATT, CDR2 SNEGSKA (reference sequence). The CDR3 region has the DNA TGCAGTGCTAGTGACTCTAGCTCCTACAATGAGCAGTTCTTC. Translation: CSASDSSSYNEQFF.

This clonotype came up a few times. An end of the junction does not agree with germline; a read error may underlie this. This chain links TRBV7-8 with TRBJ2-1; TRBD2 might be the D (5 bases). The CDR3 contains 17 residues. CDR1 and CDR2 (germline): SGHVS, FQNEAQ. The CDR3, as DNA: TGCGCCAGCAGCCTCGACGGGAAGACCCTAACTTACAATGAGCAGTTCTTC. It is translated as CASSLDGKTLTYNEQFF.